This record looks at one T cell receptor (beta chain) sequence and its context. Unmatched junction bases numbered 1, after V lost 6 bases and J lost 2 bases. Germline V gene data show CDR1 as SNHLY and CDR2 as FYNNEI. CDR3 length: 14 residues. Authors' processing steps: Amplifying reference gene primers gave estimates of nucleated cell counts. The table came from immunoSEQ multiplex PCR; TCRdb's copy has only in-frame clones and leaves some out. The DNA gave D and trimming, while V, J and clone size come from that table. The sample yields around 42,000 clones, around 90% seen once. This sample is drawn from a study of blood T cell repertoires in COVID-19.

The TCR comes from a man in his fifties with active COVID-19. The V call is TRBV2, the J call TRBJ1-6; 7 nucleotides line up with TRBD1. Sequences were obtained from peripheral blood. The chain's CDR3 is CASSGTAYNSPLHF. As DNA, the CDR3 is TGTGCCAGCAGCGGGACAGCCTATAATTCACCCCTCCACTTT.